This T cell receptor (beta chain) comes out of a study of cytomegalovirus exposure and HLA in healthy donors. This clone was counted between two and nine times. Its specificity is not known. Study results and caveats: Presence/absence comparisons presumed near-even sequencing depth among donors. Later work found most CMV-associated TCR beta chains apparently HLA-restricted. For most TCR beta V segments, an earlier analysis put the productive rate at about 87% or about 30% of the time.

PCR primers comprised 60 Vbeta and 13 Jbeta primers. Repertoires were generated with immunoSEQ multiplex PCR, while TCRdb's copy carries only in-frame clones and drops some. The table lists fewer than 50,000 clones, approximately 71% of them singletons. The source is a man aged 45 to 65 in good health and CMV-seropositive. The source material was PBMCs.

The CDR3 sequence: CASTADRGGQPQHF. As DNA, the CDR3 is TGTGCCAGCACCGCCGACAGGGGCGGGCAGCCCCAGCATTTT. The chain carries TRBV28 and TRBJ1-5; TRBD1 matches at 8 bases. The CDR3 length is 14 residues. V shed 7 bases, J shed 7 bases, and the junction held 9 bases outside the gene matches. Per the germline V gene, CDR1 is MDHEN and CDR2 is SYDVKM.